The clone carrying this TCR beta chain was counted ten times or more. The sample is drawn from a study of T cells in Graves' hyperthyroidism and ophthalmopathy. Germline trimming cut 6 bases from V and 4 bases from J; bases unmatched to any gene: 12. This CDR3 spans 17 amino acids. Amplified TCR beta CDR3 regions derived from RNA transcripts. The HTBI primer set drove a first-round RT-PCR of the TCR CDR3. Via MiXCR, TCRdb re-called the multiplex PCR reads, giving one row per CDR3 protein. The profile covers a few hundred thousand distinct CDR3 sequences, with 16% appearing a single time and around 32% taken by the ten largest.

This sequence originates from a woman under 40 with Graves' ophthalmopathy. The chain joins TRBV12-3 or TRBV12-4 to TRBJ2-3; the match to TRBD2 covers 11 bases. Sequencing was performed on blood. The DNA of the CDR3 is TGTGCCAGCAGCAGCGGTCTTAGCGGGAGGGGGCCAGATACGCAGTATTTT. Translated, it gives CASSSGLSGRGPDTQYF.